The rows below give T cell receptor beta chains drawn from one sample of a study of T cell responses to AZD1222 COVID-19 vaccine. Some clones are missing from TCRdb's copy, which holds only in-frame ones; the method was immunoSEQ multiplex PCR. The top ten hold around 3.3% of the sample, which has about 150,000 clones, approximately 90% seen once. Sequencing used peripheral blood, obtained 28 days after the second AZD1222 dose. Receptor source: an adult who received the AZD1222 COVID-19 vaccine. CDR3s leave out the opening cysteine and the closing phenylalanine or tryptophan.

J	V	CDR3
TRBJ2-1	TRBV4-3	ASSRQKGGNEQF
TRBJ1-2	TRBV3-1/TRBV3-2	ASSQGPYYGYT
TRBJ1-1	TRBV18	ASSPGASRLEAF
TRBJ1-2	TRBV19	ASSIGLRDGYT
TRBJ2-2	TRBV10-1	ASGMGTGELF
TRBJ1-1	TRBV6-6	ASSYGGRNTEAF
TRBJ1-2	TRBV12-5	ASGLTGEANYGYT
TRBJ2-3	TRBV10-1	ASSGSTGTSGSPSTDTQY
TRBJ1-1	TRBV7-3	ASSLSAGNTEAF
TRBJ2-7	TRBV4-3	ASSPSRTYEQY
TRBJ2-2	TRBV7-9	ASPLAVNTGELF
TRBJ2-5	TRBV9	ASRGRPKETQY
TRBJ1-3	TRBV5-1	ASSLGGSGNTIY
TRBJ1-2	TRBV29-1	SVTGQGYGYT
TRBJ2-5	TRBV15	ATSRDLGGSLGETQY
TRBJ1-2	TRBV19	ASSRQGGYGYT
TRBJ2-2	TRBV5-1	ASSLFLNTGELF
TRBJ2-7	TRBV7-8	ASSSSTGSGYEQY
TRBJ2-1	TRBV3-1/TRBV3-2	ASSPSSTSHSYNEQF
TRBJ2-1	TRBV7-6	ASSSELLEGTYNEQF
TRBJ2-5	TRBV19	ASSMARDSGIETQY
TRBJ2-3	TRBV18	ASSPRGGTDTQY
TRBJ2-1	TRBV7-8	ASSLVGVGEQF
TRBJ2-2	TRBV7-2	ASSRDRDPRGHGELF
TRBJ2-7	TRBV12-3/TRBV12-4	ASSGQVYEQY
TRBJ1-2	TRBV9	ASSETGDYGYT
TRBJ1-1	TRBV27	ASSSGLNTEAF
TRBJ2-1	TRBV9	ASSVDHEQF
TRBJ2-2	TRBV10-1	ASSVHSDPGELF
TRBJ1-2	TRBV6-2/TRBV6-3	ASSYSSRGYGYT
TRBJ2-7	TRBV6-5	ASRTDYYEQY
TRBJ1-3	TRBV7-9	ASSLEGYGNTIY
TRBJ2-3	TRBV6-5	ASSYRAADTQY
TRBJ2-6	TRBV28	ASSPQTGWSGANVLT
TRBJ2-1	TRBV30	AFIAGNSYNEQF
TRBJ1-3	TRBV25-1	ATGNSGNTIY
TRBJ1-6	TRBV19	ASSAGNLFSPLH
TRBJ1-5	TRBV19	ASSKGSNQPQH
TRBJ2-2	TRBV27	ASSLSVSGRSGELF
TRBJ2-7	TRBV6-5	ASRGQDSYEQY
TRBJ1-2	TRBV6-5	ASSYSRQSVYGYT
TRBJ2-5	TRBV5-5	ASSPQGYQETQY
TRBJ2-7	TRBV29-1	SVGTGTYEQY
TRBJ1-2	TRBV7-9	ASSLVARDGYT
TRBJ1-5	TRBV28	ASSFVGASQPQH